These 20 T cell receptor beta chains were sequenced from one sample in a study of blood T cell repertoires in COVID-19. The repertoire was sequenced with immunoSEQ multiplex PCR; TCRdb's copy has only in-frame clones and lacks some. The repertoire includes about 180,000 clones, about 86% of them detected once, and roughly 8.7% sits in the top ten. The material sequenced was peripheral blood. These receptor sequences come from a man in his forties or fifties with active or convalescent COVID-19.

The chain recombines TRBV5-1 with TRBJ1-4; D possibly corresponds to TRBD1 (6 bases). The ends were cut back, 0 bases at V and 8 bases at J, with 14 bases in the middle. The CDR3 is 15 residues long. Germline loops: CDR1 SGHRS, CDR2 YFSETQ. This chain's CDR3 is CASSLEKGGEEKLFF. The DNA for the CDR3 is TGCGCCAGCAGCTTGGAAAAAGGGGGTGAGGAAAAACTGTTTTTT.

The chain couples TRBV29-1 to TRBJ1-4, with 8 nucleotides matching TRBD1. Germline CDR1 and CDR2: SQVTM and ANQGSEA. The CDR3 contains 13 residues. Trimming removed 2 bases from V and 10 bases from J; junction bases left unmatched: 6. CDR3: CSVEKGQGGKLFF. For the CDR3, the DNA is TGCAGCGTTGAAAAAGGACAGGGTGGAAAACTGTTTTTT.

The CDR3 sequence: CASSQDRGRGAGGETQYF. The CDR3 DNA sequence: TGCGCCAGCAGCCAAGATCGGGGAAGGGGCGCCGGGGGAGAGACCCAGTACTTC. The rearrangement links TRBV4-1 to TRBJ2-5, with a weak D call TRBD2 (6 bases). V was clipped by 0 bases and J by 4 bases, with 21 bases between them. The CDR3 covers 18 residues. Germline CDR1 is MGHRA and CDR2 is YSYEKL.

The chain employs TRBV19 and TRBJ1-4, with 10 bases aligning to TRBD1. The length of the CDR3 is 17 residues. The trim removed 1 base at V and 4 bases at J, leaving 6 bases unmatched. Looked up from germline, CDR1 is LNHDA and CDR2 is SQIVND (reference sequence). CDR3 sequence reads: CASSIGDRGRVNEKLFF. The DNA of the CDR3 is TGTGCCAGTAGTATAGGAGACAGGGGGCGCGTTAATGAAAAACTGTTTTTT. The complete variable domain, with remaining parts taken from reference TRBV19 and TRBJ1-4, reads DGGITQSPKYLFRKEGQNVTLSCEQNLNHDAMYWYRQDPGQGLRLIYYSQIVNDFQKGDIAEGYSVSREKKESFPLTVTSAQKNPTAFYLCASSIGDRGRVNEKLFFGSGTQLSVL.

The J gene is TRBJ2-7, the V gene TRBV4-1; D ambiguous. Trimming removed 0 bases at V and 2 bases at J, with 11 bases between. There are 15 residues in the CDR3. Germline V gives CDR1 MGHRA, CDR2 YSYEKL. CDR3 in DNA: TGCGCCAGCAGCCAAGAGGCACCCCTGACCTACGAGCAGTACTTC. Its protein is CASSQEAPLTYEQYF.

This chain links TRBV7-2 with TRBJ2-3; TRBD1 agrees at 7 bases. V trimming: 5 bases; J trimming: 4 bases; junction bases outside the gene matches: 3. The V gene's germline CDR1 is SGHTA and CDR2 FQGNSA. CDR3 length: 13 amino acids. CDR3 residues: CASSNDRADTQYF. The CDR3 coding sequence is TGTGCCAGCAGCAACGACAGGGCAGATACGCAGTATTTT.

The chain links TRBV4-1 to TRBJ1-2; D gene uncertain. This CDR3 spans 14 amino acids. V gave up 3 bases and J gave up 7 bases, with 15 bases separating them. CDR1 is MGHRA and CDR2 is YSYEKL in the germline V gene. The DNA for the CDR3 is TGCGCCAGCAGCCAGGCTGAGGCAGCCATTGGCTACACCTTC. Translated, it gives CASSQAEAAIGYTF.

The V call is TRBV5-1, the J call TRBJ2-1; 8 bases match TRBD1. With V trimmed by 0 bases and J by 0 bases, 5 bases remained unmatched. This CDR3 is 17 amino acids long. The germline CDR1 and CDR2 sequences are SGHRS and YFSETQ. The CDR3 nucleotides are TGCGCCAGCAGCTTGGGCCGGACAGGGAGCTCCTACAATGAGCAGTTCTTC. This gives the protein CASSLGRTGSSYNEQFF.

The chain combines TRBV3-1 (or the pseudogene TRBV3-2) with TRBJ1-1; D unclear. Germline-derived CDR1 and CDR2 are LGHDT and YNNKEL (reference sequence). The germline V and J ends were trimmed by 0 bases and 0 bases, with 8 bases remaining between them. The CDR3 is 15 amino acids. The CDR3 reads CASSQEGDMNTEAFF. In DNA, the CDR3 is TGTGCCAGCAGCCAAGAGGGCGACATGAACACTGAAGCTTTCTTT.

This chain connects TRBV15 to TRBJ2-4; TRBD2 aligns across 7 bases. J gave up 0 bases and V 3 bases, and 11 bases lay outside the gene matches. Germline CDR1 is LNHNV and CDR2 is YYDKDF (reference sequence). The CDR3 spans 18 residues. The CDR3 sequence: CATSSGLVNQLAKNIQYF. CDR3 bases: TGTGCCACCAGCAGTGGACTAGTAAATCAGCTAGCCAAAAACATTCAGTACTTC.

This chain connects TRBV5-1 to TRBJ2-7, with 7 nucleotides matching TRBD2. Per germline, CDR1 SGHRS and CDR2 YFSETQ. The V and J ends lost 0 bases and 7 bases, in that order; junction bases with no gene match: 7. The CDR3 has 14 amino acids. This chain's CDR3 is CASSLGLASGEQYF. CDR3 sequence (DNA): TGCGCCAGCAGCTTGGGACTAGCTTCGGGGGAGCAGTACTTC. The full variable domain, in which reference TRBV5-1 and TRBJ2-7 provide the parts outside the CDR3, is KAGVTQTPRYLIKTRGQQVTLSCSPISGHRSVSWYQQTPGQGLQFLFEYFSETQRNKGNFPGRFSGRQFSNSRSEMNVSTLELGDSALYLCASSLGLASGEQYFGPGTRLTVT.

The J gene is TRBJ2-5, the V gene TRBV30, with TRBD1 as a possible D gene (6 bases). This CDR3 region has 13 residues. The germline V gene encodes CDR1 GTSNPN and CDR2 SVGIG (reference sequence). The V end lost 4 bases, the J end lost 5 bases, and 14 bases lay between the germline ends. The CDR3 DNA sequence: TGTGCCTGGATAGCAGGGGTCGGTGAGACCCAGTACTTC. It specifies CAWIAGVGETQYF.

This clone was counted ten times or more. This chain links TRBV4-1 with TRBJ1-1, with D hard to call. The CDR3 length is 14 residues. V was shortened by 6 bases and J by 0 bases, with 11 bases between the two germline ends. The germline V gene has CDR1 MGHRA and CDR2 YSYEKL. CDR3 in amino acids: CASRGLTVNTEAFF. The CDR3 region has the DNA TGCGCCAGCAGGGGTCTCACAGTGAACACTGAAGCTTTCTTT.

The chain has TRBV9 and TRBJ1-5, with 10 positions matching TRBD1. The V segment lost 4 bases and the J segment 7 bases; nucleotides outside the gene matches: 8. Germline V gives CDR1 SGDLS, CDR2 YYNGEE. This CDR3 region has 15 residues. CDR3 sequence reads: CASSLRQGAWQPQHF. The CDR3 coding sequence is TGTGCCAGCAGCCTTCGACAGGGGGCTTGGCAGCCCCAGCATTTT.

The chain recombines TRBV24-1 with TRBJ1-2; D not resolved. The CDR3 contains 14 residues. The germline gives CDR1 KGHDR, CDR2 SFDVKD. V dropped 2 bases and J dropped 4 bases, with 10 bases sitting between them. In DNA form, the CDR3 reads TGTGCCACCAGTGATTCCCCGAGAGGCTATGGCTACACCTTC. This codes for CATSDSPRGYGYTF.

The chain couples TRBV7-3 to TRBJ2-1; D possibly corresponds to TRBD2 (6 bases). The CDR3 totals 12 residues. CDR1 and CDR2 (germline): SGHTA, FQGTGA. Trimming cost V 6 bases and J 8 bases, with 11 bases left between them. This CDR3 is CASRSAGHEQFF. In DNA form, the CDR3 reads TGTGCCAGCAGATCCGCGGGACATGAGCAGTTCTTC.

DNA of the CDR3: TGTGCCAGCAGCGCAATGACAGGGGGTGACACTGAAGCTTTCTTT. This translates into CASSAMTGGDTEAFF. The genes are TRBV9 and TRBJ1-1; 9 nucleotides agree with TRBD1. The CDR3 covers 15 residues. Trimming cost V 3 bases and J 3 bases; bases outside gene matches: 6. Germline lookup yields CDR1 SGDLS and CDR2 YYNGEE.

The genes are TRBV7-9 and TRBJ1-5; D remains ambiguous. V was shortened by 5 bases and J by 7 bases, with 21 bases between the two germline ends. CDR1 and CDR2 from the germline V gene are SEHNR and FQNEAQ (reference sequence). CDR3 size: 16 residues. The CDR3 sequence: CASSLGLGEFGQPQHF. The CDR3, as DNA: TGTGCCAGCAGCCTGGGTTTAGGAGAGTTCGGGCAGCCCCAGCATTTT. The entire variable domain, with the rest obtained from reference TRBV7-9 and TRBJ1-5, is as follows: DTGVSQNPRHKITKRGQNVTFRCDPISEHNRLYWYRQTLGQGPEFLTYFQNEAQLEKSRLLSDRFSAERPKGSFSTLEIQRTEQGDSAMYLCASSLGLGEFGQPQHFGDGTRLSIL.

This clone was picked up a small number of times. V and J are TRBV3-1 (or the pseudogene TRBV3-2) and TRBJ2-7; no clear D. V was shortened by 6 bases and J by 7 bases, with 13 bases between the two germline ends. CDR1 LGHDT and CDR2 YNNKEL come from the germline V gene (reference sequence). The CDR3 is 12 residues long. The CDR3 coding sequence is TGTGCCAGCAGTCGCAGCCCCGGGGAGCAGTACTTC. It is translated as CASSRSPGEQYF.

The chain couples TRBV29-1 to TRBJ1-1; D is undetermined. V dropped 4 bases and J dropped 0 bases, with 9 bases sitting between them. CDR1 is SQVTM, CDR2 ANQGSEA, per germline. The CDR3 has 13 residues. The CDR3 spells CSVAQVMNTEAFF. The CDR3 DNA is TGCAGCGTTGCCCAGGTAATGAACACTGAAGCTTTCTTT.